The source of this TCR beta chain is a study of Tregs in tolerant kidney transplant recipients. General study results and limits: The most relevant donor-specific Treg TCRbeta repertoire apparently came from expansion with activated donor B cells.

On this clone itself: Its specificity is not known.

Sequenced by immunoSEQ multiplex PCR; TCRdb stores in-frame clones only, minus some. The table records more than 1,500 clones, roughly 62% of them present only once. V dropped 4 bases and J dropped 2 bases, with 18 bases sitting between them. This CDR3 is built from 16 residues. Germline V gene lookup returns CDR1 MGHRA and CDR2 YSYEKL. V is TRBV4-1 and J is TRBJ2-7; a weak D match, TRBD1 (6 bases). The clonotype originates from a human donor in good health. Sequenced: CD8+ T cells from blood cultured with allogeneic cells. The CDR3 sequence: CASSPHRVVGTYEQYF. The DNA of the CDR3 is TGCGCCAGCAGCCCACACAGGGTTGTAGGTACCTACGAGCAGTACTTC.